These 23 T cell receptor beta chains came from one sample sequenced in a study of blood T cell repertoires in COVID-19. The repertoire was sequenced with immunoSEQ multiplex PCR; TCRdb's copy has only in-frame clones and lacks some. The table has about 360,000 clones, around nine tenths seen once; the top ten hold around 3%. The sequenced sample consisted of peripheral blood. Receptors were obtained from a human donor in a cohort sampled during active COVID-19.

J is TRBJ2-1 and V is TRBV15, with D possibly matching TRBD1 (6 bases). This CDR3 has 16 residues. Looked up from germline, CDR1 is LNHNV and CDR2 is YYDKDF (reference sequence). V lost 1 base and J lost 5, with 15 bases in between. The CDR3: CATSRVFGQSHNEQFF. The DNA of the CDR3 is TGTGCCACCAGCAGAGTTTTCGGACAGAGTCACAATGAGCAGTTCTTC.

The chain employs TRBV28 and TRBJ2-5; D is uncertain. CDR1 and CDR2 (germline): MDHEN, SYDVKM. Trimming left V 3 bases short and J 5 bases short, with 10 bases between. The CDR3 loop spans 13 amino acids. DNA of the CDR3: TGTGCCAGCAGTTTTGTGCGCGGCGAGACCCAGTACTTC. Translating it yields CASSFVRGETQYF.

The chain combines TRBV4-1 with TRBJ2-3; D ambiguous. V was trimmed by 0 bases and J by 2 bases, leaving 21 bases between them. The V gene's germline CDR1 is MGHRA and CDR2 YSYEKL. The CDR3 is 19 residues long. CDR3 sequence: CASSQDPSLVAVNTDTQYF. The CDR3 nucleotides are TGCGCCAGCAGCCAAGATCCGTCATTGGTGGCAGTCAACACAGATACGCAGTATTTT.

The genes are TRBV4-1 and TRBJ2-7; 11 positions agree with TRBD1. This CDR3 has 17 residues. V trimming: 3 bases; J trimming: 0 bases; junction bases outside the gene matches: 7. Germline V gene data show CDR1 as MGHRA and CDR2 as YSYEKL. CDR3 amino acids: CASSHNPGQGASYEQYF. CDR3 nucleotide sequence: TGCGCCAGCAGCCATAACCCCGGACAGGGGGCCTCCTACGAGCAGTACTTC.

This CDR3 is CARREVPQHF. The CDR3 nucleotides are TGTGCCAGAAGGGAGGTGCCCCAGCATTTT. The genes are TRBV19 and TRBJ1-5; D not resolved. Trimming left V 9 bases short and J 9 bases short, with 9 bases between. The CDR3 has 10 residues. CDR1 and CDR2 from the germline V gene are LNHDA and SQIVND (reference sequence).

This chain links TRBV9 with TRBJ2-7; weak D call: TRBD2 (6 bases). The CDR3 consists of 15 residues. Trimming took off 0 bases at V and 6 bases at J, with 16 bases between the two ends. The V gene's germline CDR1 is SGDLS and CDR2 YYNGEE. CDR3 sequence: CASSVEGSGVGEQYF. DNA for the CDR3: TGTGCCAGCAGCGTAGAGGGTAGCGGTGTGGGCGAGCAGTACTTC. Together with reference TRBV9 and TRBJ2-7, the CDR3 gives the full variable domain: DSGVTQTPKHLITATGQRVTLRCSPRSGDLSVYWYQQSLDQGLQFLIQYYNGEERAKGNILERFSAQQFPDLHSELNLSSLELGDSALYFCASSVEGSGVGEQYFGPGTRLTVT.

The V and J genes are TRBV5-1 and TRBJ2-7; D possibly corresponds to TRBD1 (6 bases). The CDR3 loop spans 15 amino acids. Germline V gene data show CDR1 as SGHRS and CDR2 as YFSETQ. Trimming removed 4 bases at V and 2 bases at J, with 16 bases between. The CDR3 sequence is CASSAEDSPTYEQYF. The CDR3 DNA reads TGCGCCAGCAGCGCGGAGGACAGCCCCACCTACGAGCAGTACTTC.

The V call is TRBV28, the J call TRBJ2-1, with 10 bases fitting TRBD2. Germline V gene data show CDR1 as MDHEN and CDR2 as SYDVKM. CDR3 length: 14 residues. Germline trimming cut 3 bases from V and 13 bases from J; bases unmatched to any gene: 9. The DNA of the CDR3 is TGTGCCAGCAGTTTCCACCTAGCGGGAGAGAAACAGTTCTTC. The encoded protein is CASSFHLAGEKQFF.

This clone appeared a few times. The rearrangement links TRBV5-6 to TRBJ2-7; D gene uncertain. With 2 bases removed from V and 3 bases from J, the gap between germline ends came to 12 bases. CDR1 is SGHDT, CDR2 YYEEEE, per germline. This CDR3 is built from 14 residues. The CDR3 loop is CASSFAASNYEQYF. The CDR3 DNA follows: TGTGCCAGCAGCTTCGCGGCTTCGAACTACGAGCAGTACTTC.

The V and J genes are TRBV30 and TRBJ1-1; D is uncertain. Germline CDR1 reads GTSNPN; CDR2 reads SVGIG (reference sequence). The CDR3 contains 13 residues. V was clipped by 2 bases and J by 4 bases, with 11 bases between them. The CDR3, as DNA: TGTGCCTGGAGTAAAGGAACAGTCACTGAAGCTTTCTTT. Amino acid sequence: CAWSKGTVTEAFF. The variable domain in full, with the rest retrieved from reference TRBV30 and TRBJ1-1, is SQTIHQWPATLVQPVGSPLSLECTVEGTSNPNLYWYRQAAGRGLQLLFYSVGIGQISSEVPQNLSASRPQDRQFILSSKKLLLSDSGFYLCAWSKGTVTEAFFGQGTRLTVV.

The CDR3 protein is CASSMGPGGEQFF. Here the CDR3 DNA reads TGTGCCAGCAGCATGGGGCCGGGCGGTGAGCAGTTCTTC. V usage is TRBV7-3 and J usage is TRBJ2-1; tentatively, D is TRBD1 (5 bases). The CDR3 runs 13 residues. Germline CDR1 reads SGHTA; CDR2 reads FQGTGA. V lost 5 bases to trimming and J lost 9 bases, with 14 bases between them. The entire variable domain, with the rest obtained from reference TRBV7-3 and TRBJ2-1, is as follows: GAGVSQTPSNKVTEKGKYVELRCDPISGHTALYWYRQSLGQGPEFLIYFQGTGAADDSGLPNDRFFAVRPEGSVSTLKIQRTERGDSAVYLCASSMGPGGEQFFGPGTRLTVL.

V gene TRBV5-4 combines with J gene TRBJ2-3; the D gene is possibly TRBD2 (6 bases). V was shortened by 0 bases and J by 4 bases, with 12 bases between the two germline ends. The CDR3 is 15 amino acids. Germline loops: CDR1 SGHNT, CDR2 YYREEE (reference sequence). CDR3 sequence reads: CASSLVTSRPDTQYF. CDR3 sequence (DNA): TGTGCCAGCAGCTTGGTGACTAGTCGTCCAGATACGCAGTATTTT.

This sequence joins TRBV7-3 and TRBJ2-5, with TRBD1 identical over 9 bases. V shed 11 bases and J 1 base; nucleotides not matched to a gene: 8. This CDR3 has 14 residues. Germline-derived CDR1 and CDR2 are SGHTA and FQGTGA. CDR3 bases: TGTGCCGGAGGGACAGGGCGAATCCAAGAGACCCAGTACTTC. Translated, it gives CAGGTGRIQETQYF.

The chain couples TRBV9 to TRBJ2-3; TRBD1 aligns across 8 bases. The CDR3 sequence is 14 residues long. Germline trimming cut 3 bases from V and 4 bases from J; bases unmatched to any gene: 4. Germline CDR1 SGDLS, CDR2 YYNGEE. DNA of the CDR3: TGTGCCAGCAGCGCCTTACAGGGGGCAGATACGCAGTATTTT. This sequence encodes CASSALQGADTQYF.

CDR3: CASSEGGLIGELFF. Here the CDR3 DNA reads TGCGCCAGCAGCGAGGGTGGGTTGATCGGGGAGCTGTTTTTT. The chain has TRBV5-1 and TRBJ2-2; D is perhaps TRBD2 (5 bases). The germline V gene encodes CDR1 SGHRS and CDR2 YFSETQ. V lost 4 bases and J 7 bases, leaving 14 bases between the germline ends. CDR3 size: 14 residues.

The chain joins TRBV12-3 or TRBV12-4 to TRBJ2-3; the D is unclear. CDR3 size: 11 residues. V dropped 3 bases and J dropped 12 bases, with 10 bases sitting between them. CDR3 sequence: CASSFRVPQYF. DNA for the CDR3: TGTGCCAGCAGTTTTCGCGTACCACAGTATTTT.

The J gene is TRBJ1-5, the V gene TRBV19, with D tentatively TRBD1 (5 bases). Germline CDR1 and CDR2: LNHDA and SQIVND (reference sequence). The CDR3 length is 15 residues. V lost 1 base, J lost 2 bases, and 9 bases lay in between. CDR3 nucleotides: TGTGCCAGTAGTATAGTCGGGGGTGGCAATCAGCCCCAGCATTTT. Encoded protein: CASSIVGGGNQPQHF. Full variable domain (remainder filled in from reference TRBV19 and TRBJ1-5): DGGITQSPKYLFRKEGQNVTLSCEQNLNHDAMYWYRQDPGQGLRLIYYSQIVNDFQKGDIAEGYSVSREKKESFPLTVTSAQKNPTAFYLCASSIVGGGNQPQHFGDGTRLSIL.

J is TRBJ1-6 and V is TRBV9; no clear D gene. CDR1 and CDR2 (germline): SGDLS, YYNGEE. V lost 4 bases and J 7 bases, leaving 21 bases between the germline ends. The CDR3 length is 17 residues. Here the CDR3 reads CASSTSTQAGMNSPLHF. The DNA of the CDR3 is TGTGCCAGCAGCACCTCAACACAAGCAGGAATGAATTCACCCCTCCACTTT. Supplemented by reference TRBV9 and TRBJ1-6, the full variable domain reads DSGVTQTPKHLITATGQRVTLRCSPRSGDLSVYWYQQSLDQGLQFLIQYYNGEERAKGNILERFSAQQFPDLHSELNLSSLELGDSALYFCASSTSTQAGMNSPLHFGNGTRLTVT.

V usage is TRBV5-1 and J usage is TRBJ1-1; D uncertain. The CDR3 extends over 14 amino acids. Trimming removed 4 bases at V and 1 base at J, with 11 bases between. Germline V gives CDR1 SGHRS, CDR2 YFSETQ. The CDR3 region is CASSRTGRNTEAFF. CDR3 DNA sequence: TGCGCCAGCAGCCGGACCGGGAGGAACACTGAAGCTTTCTTT.

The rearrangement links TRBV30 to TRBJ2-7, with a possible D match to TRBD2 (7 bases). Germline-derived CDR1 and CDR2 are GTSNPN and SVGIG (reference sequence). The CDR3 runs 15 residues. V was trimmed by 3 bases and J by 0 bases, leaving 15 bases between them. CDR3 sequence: CAWSPGGPSSYEQYF. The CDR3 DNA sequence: TGTGCCTGGAGCCCCGGGGGGCCGAGCTCCTACGAGCAGTACTTC.

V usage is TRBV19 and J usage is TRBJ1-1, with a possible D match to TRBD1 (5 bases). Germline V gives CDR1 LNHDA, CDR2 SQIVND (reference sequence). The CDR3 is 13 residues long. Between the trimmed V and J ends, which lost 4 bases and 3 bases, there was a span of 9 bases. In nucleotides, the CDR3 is TGTGCCAGTAGTAGGGGCCGGTACACTGAAGCTTTCTTT. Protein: CASSRGRYTEAFF.

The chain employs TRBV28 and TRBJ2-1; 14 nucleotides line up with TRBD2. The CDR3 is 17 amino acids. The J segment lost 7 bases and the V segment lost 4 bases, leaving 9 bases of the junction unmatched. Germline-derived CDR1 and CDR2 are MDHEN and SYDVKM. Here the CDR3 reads CASSSPRLAGGRNEQFF. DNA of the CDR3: TGTGCCAGCAGTTCCCCCCGACTAGCGGGAGGGAGGAATGAGCAGTTCTTC.

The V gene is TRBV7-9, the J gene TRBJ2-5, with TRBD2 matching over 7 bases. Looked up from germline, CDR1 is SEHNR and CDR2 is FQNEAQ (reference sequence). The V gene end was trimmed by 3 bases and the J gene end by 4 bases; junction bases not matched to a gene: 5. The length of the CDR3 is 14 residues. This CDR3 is CASSFLVAGETQYF. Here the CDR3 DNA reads TGTGCCAGCAGCTTCTTAGTAGCGGGAGAGACCCAGTACTTC.